This T cell receptor (beta chain) stems from a study of spatial heterogeneity in lung cancer. General study points: Ubiquitous expanded tumor TCRs surfaced in blood more at resection than they did at follow-up.

This clonotype showed up many times. Its antigen is currently unknown. CDR1 is MNHEY and CDR2 is SMNVEV in the germline V gene (reference sequence). The CDR3 is 14 residues long. The V gene end was trimmed by 5 bases and the J gene end by 5 bases; junction bases not matched to a gene: 8. Every molecule of TCR cDNA had its own unique molecular identifier. TCRdb reanalysed the 5' RACE reads using MiXCR and keeps one entry per CDR3 protein. The sample contains about 85,000 distinct CDR3 sequences, 15% to 25% of which appear only once. Regarding time point: sample taken at primary tumor resection. Whole RNA came from tumor, nontumor lung or frozen PBMC and was sequenced without being sorted. The donor group consisted of over 55 patients who had untreated, early-stage non-small cell lung cancer.

Source: PBMCs, taken at surgery. The V gene is TRBV27, the J gene TRBJ2-7, with TRBD1 matching 8 bases. The source is a male donor with early-stage non-small cell lung cancer. The CDR3 nucleotides are TGTGCCAGCAGTCCACCAGGGGGCGCGGACGAGCAGTACTTC. It specifies CASSPPGGADEQYF.